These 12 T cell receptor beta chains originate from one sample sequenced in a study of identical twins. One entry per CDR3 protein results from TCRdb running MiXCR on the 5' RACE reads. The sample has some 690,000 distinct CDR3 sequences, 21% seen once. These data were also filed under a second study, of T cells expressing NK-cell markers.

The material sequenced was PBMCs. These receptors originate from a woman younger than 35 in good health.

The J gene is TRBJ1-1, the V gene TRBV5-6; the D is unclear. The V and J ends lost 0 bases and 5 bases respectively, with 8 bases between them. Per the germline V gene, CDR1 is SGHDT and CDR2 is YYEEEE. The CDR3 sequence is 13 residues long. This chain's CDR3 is CASSLDTQTEAFF. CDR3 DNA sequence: TGTGCCAGCAGCTTGGATACGCAGACTGAAGCTTTCTTT.

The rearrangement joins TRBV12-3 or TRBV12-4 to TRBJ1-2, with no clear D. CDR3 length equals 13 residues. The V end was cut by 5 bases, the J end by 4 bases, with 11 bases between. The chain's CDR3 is CASSPGSTYGYTF. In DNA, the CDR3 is TGTGCCAGCAGTCCGGGGTCTACCTATGGCTACACCTTC.

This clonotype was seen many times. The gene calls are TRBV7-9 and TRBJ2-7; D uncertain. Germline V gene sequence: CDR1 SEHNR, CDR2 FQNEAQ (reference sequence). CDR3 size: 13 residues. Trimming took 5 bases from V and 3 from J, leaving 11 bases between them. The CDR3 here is CASSPWTGYEQYF. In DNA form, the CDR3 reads TGTGCCAGCAGCCCTTGGACGGGCTACGAGCAGTACTTC.

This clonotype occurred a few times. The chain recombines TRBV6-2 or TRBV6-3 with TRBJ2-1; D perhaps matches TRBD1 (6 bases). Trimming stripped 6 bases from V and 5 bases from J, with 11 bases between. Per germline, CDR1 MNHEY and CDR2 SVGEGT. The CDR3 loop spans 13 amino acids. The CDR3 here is CASSLGAHNEQFF. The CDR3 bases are TGTGCCAGCAGCCTGGGGGCCCACAATGAGCAGTTCTTC.

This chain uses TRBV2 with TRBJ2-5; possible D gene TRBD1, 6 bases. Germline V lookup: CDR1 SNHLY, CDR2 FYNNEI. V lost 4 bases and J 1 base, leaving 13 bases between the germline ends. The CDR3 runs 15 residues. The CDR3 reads CASSGGLDPQETQYF. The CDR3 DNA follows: TGTGCCAGCAGTGGGGGGCTAGACCCCCAAGAGACCCAGTACTTC.

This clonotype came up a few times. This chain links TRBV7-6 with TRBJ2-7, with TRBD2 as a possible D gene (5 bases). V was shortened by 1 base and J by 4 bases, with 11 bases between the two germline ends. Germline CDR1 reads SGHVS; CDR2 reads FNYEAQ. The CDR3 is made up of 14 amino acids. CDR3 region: CASSLDSSRYEQYF. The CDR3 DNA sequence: TGTGCCAGCAGCTTAGATTCTAGCCGGTACGAGCAGTACTTC.

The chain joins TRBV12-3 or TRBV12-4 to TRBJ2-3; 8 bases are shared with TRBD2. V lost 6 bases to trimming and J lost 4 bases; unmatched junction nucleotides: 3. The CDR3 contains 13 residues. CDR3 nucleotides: TGTGCCAGCAGCCGGACTAGCCCAGATACGCAGTATTTT. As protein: CASSRTSPDTQYF.

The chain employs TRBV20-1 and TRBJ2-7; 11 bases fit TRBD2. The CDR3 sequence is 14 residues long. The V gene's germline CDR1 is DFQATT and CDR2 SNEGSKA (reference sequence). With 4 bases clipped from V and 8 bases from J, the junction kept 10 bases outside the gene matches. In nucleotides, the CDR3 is TGCAGTGCTACAGTACTAGCGGGAGAGAGAAAGCAGTACTTC. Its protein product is CSATVLAGERKQYF.

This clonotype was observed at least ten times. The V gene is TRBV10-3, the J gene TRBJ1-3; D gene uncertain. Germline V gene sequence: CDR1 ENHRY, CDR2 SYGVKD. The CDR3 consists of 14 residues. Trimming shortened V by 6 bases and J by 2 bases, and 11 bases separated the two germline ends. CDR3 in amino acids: CAIREDGAGNTIYF. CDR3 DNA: TGTGCCATCAGGGAGGACGGTGCTGGAAACACCATATATTTT.

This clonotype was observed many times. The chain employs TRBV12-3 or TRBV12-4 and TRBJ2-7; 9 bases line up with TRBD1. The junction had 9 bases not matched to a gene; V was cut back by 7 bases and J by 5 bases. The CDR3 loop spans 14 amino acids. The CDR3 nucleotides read TGTGCCAGCACCCTGGGACAGGGACGGCACGAGCAGTACTTC. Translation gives CASTLGQGRHEQYF.

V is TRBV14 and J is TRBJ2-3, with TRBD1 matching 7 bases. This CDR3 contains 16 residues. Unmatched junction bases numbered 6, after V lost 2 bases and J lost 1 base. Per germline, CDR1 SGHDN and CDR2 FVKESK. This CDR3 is CASSQPGTVGTDTQYF. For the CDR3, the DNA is TGTGCCAGCAGCCAACCCGGGACAGTCGGCACAGATACGCAGTATTTT. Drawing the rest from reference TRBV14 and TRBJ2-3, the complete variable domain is EAGVTQFPSHSVIEKGQTVTLRCDPISGHDNLYWYRRVMGKEIKFLLHFVKESKQDESGMPNNRFLAERTGGTYSTLKVQPAELEDSGVYFCASSQPGTVGTDTQYFGPGTRLTVL.

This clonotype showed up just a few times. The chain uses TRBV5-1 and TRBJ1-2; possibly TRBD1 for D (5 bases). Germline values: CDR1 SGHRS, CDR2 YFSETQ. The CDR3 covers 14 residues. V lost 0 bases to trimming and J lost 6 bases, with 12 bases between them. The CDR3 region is CASSLARQGNGYTF. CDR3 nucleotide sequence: TGCGCCAGCAGCTTGGCTCGGCAGGGTAATGGCTACACCTTC.